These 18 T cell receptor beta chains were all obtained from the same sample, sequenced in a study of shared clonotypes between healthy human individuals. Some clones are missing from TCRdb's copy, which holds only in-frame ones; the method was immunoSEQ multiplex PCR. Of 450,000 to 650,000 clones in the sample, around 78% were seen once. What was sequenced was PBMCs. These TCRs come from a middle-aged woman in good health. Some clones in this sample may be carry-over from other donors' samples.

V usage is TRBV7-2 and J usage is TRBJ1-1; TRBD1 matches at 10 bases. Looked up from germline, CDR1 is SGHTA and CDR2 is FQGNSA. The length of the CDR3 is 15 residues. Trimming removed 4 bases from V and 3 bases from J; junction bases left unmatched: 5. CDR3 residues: CASSWWTGGDTEAFF. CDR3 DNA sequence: TGTGCCAGCAGCTGGTGGACAGGGGGGGACACTGAAGCTTTCTTT.

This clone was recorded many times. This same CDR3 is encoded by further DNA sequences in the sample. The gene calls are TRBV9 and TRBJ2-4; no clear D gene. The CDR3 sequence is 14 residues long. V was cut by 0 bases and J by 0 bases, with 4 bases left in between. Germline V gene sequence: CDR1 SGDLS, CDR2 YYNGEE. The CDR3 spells CASSVGGAKNIQYF. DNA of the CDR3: TGTGCCAGCAGCGTAGGAGGAGCCAAAAACATTCAGTACTTC.

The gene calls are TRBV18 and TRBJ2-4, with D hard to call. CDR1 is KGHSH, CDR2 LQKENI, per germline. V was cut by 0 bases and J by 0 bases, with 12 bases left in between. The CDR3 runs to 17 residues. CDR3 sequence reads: CASSPPLADLAKNIQYF. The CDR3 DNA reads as TGTGCCAGCTCACCACCCTTGGCGGACCTAGCCAAAAACATTCAGTACTTC.

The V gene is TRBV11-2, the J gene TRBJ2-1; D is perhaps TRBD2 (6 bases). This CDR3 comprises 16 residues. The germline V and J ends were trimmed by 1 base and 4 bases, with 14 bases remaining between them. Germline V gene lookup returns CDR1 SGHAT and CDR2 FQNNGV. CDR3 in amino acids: CASSLVRRGVYNEQFF. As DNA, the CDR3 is TGTGCCAGCAGCTTAGTGCGTCGCGGGGTATACAATGAGCAGTTCTTC. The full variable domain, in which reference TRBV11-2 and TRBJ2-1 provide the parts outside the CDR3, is EAGVAQSPRYKIIEKRQSVAFWCNPISGHATLYWYQQILGQGPKLLIQFQNNGVVDDSQLPKDRFSAERLKGVDSTLKIQPAKLEDSAVYLCASSLVRRGVYNEQFFGPGTRLTVL.

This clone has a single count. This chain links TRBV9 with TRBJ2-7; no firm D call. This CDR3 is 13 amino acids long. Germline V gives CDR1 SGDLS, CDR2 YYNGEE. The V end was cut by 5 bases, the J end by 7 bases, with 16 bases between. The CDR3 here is CASSTNLVGEQYF. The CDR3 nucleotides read TGTGCCAGCAGTACGAACCTCGTGGGGGAGCAGTACTTC.

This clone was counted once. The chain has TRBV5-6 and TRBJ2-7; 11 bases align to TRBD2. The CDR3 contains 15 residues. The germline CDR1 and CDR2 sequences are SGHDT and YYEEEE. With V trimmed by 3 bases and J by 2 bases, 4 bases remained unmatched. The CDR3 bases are TGTGCCAGCAGCTCACCACTAGCGGGAGCCTACGAGCAGTACTTC. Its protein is CASSSPLAGAYEQYF.

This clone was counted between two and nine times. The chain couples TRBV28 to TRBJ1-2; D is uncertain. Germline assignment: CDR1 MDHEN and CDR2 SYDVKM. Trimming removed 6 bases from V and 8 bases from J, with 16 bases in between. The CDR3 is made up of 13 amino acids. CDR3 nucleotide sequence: TGTGCCAGCAGCCTGCCCCCCCGCAGGGGCTACACCTTC. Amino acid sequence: CASSLPPRRGYTF.

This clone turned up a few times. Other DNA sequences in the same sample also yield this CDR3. CDR3: CASSGQGGSYEQYF. CDR3 nucleotides: TGTGCCAGCAGTGGTCAGGGCGGGAGCTACGAGCAGTACTTC. The chain carries TRBV2 and TRBJ2-7, with 7 nucleotides matching TRBD2. Germline CDR1 SNHLY, CDR2 FYNNEI. V dropped 4 bases and J dropped 3; count of bases not matched to a gene: 6. The CDR3 length is 14 residues.

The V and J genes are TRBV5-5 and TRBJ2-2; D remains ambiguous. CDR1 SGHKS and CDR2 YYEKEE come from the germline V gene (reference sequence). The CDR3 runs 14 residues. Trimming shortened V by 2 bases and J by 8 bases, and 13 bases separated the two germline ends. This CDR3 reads CASSLRHTWGELFF. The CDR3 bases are TGTGCCAGCAGCTTACGACACACCTGGGGGGAGCTGTTTTTT.

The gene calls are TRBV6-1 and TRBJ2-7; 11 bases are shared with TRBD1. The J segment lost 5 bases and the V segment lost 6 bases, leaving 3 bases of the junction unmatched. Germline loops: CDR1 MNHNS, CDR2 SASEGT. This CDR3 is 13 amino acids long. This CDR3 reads CASRRTGGHEQYF. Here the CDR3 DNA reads TGTGCCAGCAGGCGGACAGGGGGCCACGAGCAGTACTTC.

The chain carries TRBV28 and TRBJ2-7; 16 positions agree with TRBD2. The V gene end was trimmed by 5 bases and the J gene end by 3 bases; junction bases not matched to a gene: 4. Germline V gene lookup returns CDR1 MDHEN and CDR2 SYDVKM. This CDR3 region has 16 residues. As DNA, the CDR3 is TGTGCCAGCAGTGGGACTAGCGGGAGGGCCAACTACGAGCAGTACTTC. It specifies CASSGTSGRANYEQYF.

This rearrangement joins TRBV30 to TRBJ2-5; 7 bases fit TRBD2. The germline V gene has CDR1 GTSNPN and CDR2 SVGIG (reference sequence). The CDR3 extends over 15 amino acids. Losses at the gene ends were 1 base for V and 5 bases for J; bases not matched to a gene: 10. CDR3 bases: TGTGCCTGGAGTGGGGGGAGGGCCCTCGGGGAGACCCAGTACTTC. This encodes CAWSGGRALGETQYF.

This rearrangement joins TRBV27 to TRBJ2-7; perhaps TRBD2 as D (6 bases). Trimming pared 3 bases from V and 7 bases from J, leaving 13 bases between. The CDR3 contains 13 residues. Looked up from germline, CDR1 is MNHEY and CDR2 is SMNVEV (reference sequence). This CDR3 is CASSFRDRGEQYF. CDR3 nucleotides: TGTGCCAGCAGTTTCCGGGATCGGGGGGAGCAGTACTTC.

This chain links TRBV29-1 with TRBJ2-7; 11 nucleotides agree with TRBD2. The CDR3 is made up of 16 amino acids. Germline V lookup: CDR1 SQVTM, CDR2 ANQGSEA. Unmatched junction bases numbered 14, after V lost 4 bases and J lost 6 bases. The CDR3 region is CSVGELAGDALGEQYF. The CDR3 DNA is TGCAGCGTTGGAGAACTAGCGGGAGACGCTCTGGGCGAGCAGTACTTC.

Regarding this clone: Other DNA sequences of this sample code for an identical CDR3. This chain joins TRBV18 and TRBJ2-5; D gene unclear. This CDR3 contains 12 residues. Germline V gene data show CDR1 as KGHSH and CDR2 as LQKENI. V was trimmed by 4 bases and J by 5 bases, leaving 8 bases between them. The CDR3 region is CASSQDRETQYF. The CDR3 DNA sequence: TGTGCCAGCTCACAAGATCGGGAGACCCAGTACTTC.

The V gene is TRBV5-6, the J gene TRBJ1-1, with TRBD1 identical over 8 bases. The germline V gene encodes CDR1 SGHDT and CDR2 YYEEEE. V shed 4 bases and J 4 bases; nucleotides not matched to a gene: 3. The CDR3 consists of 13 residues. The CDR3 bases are TGTGCCAGCAGCCCCAGGGGGCTCACTGAAGCTTTCTTT. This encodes CASSPRGLTEAFF. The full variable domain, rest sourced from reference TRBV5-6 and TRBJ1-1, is DAGVTQSPTHLIKTRGQQVTLRCSPKSGHDTVSWYQQALGQGPQFIFQYYEEEERQRGNFPDRFSGHQFPNYSSELNVNALLLGDSALYLCASSPRGLTEAFFGQGTRLTVV.

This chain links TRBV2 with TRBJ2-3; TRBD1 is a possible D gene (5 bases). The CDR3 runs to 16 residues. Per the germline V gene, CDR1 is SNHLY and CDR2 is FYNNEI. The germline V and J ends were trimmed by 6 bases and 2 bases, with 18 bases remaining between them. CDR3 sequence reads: CASSAGPREFTDTQYF. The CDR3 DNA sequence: TGTGCCAGCAGCGCTGGGCCCAGGGAATTCACAGATACGCAGTATTTT.

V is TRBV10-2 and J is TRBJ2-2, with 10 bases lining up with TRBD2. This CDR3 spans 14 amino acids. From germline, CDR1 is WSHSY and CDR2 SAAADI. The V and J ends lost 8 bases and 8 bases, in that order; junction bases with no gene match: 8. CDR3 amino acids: CASGSSGRSGELFF. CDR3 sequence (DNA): TGCGCCAGCGGCTCTAGCGGGAGATCTGGGGAGCTGTTTTTT.